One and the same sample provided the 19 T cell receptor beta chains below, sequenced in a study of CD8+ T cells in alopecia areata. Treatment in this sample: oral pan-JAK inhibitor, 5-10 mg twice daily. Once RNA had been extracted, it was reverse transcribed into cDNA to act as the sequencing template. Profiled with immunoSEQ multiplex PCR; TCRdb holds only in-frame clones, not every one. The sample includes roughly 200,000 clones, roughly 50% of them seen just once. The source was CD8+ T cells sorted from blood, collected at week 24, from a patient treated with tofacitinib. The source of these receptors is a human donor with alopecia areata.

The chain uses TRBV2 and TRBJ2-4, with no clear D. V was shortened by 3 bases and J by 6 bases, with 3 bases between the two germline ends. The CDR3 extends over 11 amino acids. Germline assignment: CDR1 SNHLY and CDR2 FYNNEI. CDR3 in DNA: TGTGCCAGCAGTGACGGAAACATTCAGTACTTC. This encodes CASSDGNIQYF.

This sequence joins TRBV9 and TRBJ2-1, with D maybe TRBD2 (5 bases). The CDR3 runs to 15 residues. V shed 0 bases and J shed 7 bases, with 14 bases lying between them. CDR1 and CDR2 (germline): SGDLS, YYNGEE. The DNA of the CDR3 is TGTGCCAGCAGCGTAGTGCATTTGAGAGGGAATGAGCAGTTCTTC. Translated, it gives CASSVVHLRGNEQFF.

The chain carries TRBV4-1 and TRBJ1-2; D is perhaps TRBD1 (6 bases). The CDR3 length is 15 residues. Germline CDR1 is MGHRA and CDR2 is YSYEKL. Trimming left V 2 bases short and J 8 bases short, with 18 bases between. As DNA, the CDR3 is TGCGCCAGCAGCCAATACAGGGTTACAATGTTAGGCTACACCTTC. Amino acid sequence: CASSQYRVTMLGYTF.

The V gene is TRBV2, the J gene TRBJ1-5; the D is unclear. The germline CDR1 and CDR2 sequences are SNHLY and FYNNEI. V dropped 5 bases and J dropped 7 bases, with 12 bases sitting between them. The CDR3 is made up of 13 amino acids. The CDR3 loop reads CASSLQERQPQHF. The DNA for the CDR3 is TGTGCCAGCAGTCTGCAGGAGCGGCAGCCCCAGCATTTT. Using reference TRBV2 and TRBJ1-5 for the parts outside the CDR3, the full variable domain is EPEVTQTPSHQVTQMGQEVILRCVPISNHLYFYWYRQILGQKVEFLVSFYNNEISEKSEIFDDQFSVERPDGSNFTLKIRSTKLEDSAMYFCASSLQERQPQHFGDGTRLSIL.

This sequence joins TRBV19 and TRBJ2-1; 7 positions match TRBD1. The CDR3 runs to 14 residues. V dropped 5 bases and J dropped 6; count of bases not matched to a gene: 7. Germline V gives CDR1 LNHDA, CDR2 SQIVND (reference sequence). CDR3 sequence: CASSSMGQFNEQFF. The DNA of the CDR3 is TGTGCCAGTAGTTCTATGGGACAGTTCAATGAGCAGTTCTTC.

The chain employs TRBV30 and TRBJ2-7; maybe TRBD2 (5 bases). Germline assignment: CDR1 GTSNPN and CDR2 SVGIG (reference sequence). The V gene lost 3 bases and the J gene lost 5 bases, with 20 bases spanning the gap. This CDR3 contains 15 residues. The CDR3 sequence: CAWSSIPGNEHEQYF. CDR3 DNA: TGTGCCTGGAGCTCCATCCCGGGGAATGAGCACGAGCAGTACTTC. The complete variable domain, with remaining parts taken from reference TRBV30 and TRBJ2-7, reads SQTIHQWPATLVQPVGSPLSLECTVEGTSNPNLYWYRQAAGRGLQLLFYSVGIGQISSEVPQNLSASRPQDRQFILSSKKLLLSDSGFYLCAWSSIPGNEHEQYFGPGTRLTVT.

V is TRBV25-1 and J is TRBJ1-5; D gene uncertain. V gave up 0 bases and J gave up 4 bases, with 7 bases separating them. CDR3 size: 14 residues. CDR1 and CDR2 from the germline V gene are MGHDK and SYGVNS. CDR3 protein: CASSEYGGNQPQHF. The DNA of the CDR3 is TGTGCCAGCAGTGAATATGGCGGGAATCAGCCCCAGCATTTT.

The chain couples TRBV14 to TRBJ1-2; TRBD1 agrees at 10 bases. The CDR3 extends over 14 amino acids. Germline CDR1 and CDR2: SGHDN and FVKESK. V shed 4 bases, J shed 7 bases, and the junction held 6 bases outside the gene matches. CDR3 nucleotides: TGTGCCAGCAGCCCACCGGGACAGGGGAGTGGCTACACCTTC. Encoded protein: CASSPPGQGSGYTF.

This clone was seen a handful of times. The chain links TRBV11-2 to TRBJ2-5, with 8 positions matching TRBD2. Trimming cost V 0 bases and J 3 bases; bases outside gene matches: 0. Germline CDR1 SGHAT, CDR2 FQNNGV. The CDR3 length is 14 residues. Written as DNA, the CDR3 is TGTGCCAGCAGCTTAGAACTAGCGGAAGAGACCCAGTACTTC. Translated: CASSLELAEETQYF.

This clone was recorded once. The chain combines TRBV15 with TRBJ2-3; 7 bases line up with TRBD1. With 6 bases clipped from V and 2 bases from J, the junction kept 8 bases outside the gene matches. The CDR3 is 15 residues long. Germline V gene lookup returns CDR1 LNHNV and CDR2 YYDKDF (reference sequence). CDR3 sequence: CATSNRQGVTDTQYF. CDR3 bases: TGTGCCACCAGTAATCGACAGGGCGTCACAGATACGCAGTATTTT.

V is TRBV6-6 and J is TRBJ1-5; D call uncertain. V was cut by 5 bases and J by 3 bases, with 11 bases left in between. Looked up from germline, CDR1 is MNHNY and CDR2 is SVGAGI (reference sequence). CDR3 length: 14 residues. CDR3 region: CASSHTGNNQPQHF. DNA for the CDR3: TGTGCCAGCAGTCACACGGGAAACAATCAGCCCCAGCATTTT.

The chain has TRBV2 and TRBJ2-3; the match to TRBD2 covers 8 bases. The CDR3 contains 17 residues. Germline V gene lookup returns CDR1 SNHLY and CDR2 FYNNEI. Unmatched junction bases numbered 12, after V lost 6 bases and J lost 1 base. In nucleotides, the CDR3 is TGTGCCAGCAGGAGGGTCTTTGCGGGGGGCGGCACAGATACGCAGTATTTT. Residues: CASRRVFAGGGTDTQYF.

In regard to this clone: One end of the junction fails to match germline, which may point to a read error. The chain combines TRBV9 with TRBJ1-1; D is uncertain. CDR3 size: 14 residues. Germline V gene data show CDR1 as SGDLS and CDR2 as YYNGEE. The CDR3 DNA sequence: TGTGCCAGCAACCAAAACCAACTGAACACTGAAGCTTCCTTT. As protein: CASNQNQLNTEASF. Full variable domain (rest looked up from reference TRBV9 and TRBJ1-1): DSGVTQTPKHLITATGQRVTLRCSPRSGDLSVYWYQQSLDQGLQFLIQYYNGEERAKGNILERFSAQQFPDLHSELNLSSLELGDSALYFCASNQNQLNTEASFGQGTRLTVV.

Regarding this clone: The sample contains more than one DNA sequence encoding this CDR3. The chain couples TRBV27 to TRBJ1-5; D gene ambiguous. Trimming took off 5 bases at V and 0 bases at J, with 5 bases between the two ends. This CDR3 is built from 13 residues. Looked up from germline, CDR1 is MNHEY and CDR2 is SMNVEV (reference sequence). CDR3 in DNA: TGTGCCAGCAGTGAATATAGCAATCAGCCCCAGCATTTT. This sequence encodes CASSEYSNQPQHF.

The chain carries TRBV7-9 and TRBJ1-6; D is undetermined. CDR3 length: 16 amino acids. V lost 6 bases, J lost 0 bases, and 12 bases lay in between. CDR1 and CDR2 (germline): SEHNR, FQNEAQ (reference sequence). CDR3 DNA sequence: TGTGCCAGCAGACGGACGGGGAGCTCCTATAATTCACCCCTCCACTTT. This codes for CASRRTGSSYNSPLHF.

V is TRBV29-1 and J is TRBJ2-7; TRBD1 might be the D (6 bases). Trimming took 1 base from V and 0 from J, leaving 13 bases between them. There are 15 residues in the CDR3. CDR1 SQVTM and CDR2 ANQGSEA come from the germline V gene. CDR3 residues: CSVEVWTDASYEQYF. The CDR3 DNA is TGCAGCGTTGAAGTCTGGACAGATGCCTCCTACGAGCAGTACTTC.

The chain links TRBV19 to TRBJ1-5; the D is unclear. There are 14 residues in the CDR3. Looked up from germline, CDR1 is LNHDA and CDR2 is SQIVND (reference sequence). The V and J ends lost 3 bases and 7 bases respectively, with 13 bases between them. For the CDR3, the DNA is TGTGCCAGTAGTATCCCCCAGGCTCGGCAGCCCCAGCATTTT. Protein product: CASSIPQARQPQHF.

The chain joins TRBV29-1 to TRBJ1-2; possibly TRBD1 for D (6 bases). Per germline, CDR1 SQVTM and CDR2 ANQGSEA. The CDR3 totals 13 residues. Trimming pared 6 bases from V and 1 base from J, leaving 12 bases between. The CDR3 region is CSVDRQDNYGYTF. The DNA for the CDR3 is TGCAGCGTGGACAGACAGGATAACTATGGCTACACCTTC.

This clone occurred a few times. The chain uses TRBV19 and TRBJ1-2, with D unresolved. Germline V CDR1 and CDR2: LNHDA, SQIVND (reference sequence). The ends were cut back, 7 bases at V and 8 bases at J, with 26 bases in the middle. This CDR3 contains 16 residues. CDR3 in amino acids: CASTTTGEVARGGYTF. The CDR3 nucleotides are TGTGCCAGTACCACCACTGGCGAGGTCGCCCGAGGAGGCTACACCTTC.